This paragraph covers one T cell receptor beta chain sequence. No antigen is known for it. This sample was included in a study of OX40 agonist ivuxolimab in advanced cancers. Study as a whole: Enrolled patients in dose escalation had cancers that were hepatocellular carcinoma, melanoma, renal cell or head and neck cancer. Age averaged 60 years (range roughly 20 to 90), and less than 85% were male. Study-wide points: Low clonal expansion, among the lowest seen, marked partial responders at 0.1-3.0 mg/kg. On average, CD8+ T cells showed a greater number of expanded clones than CD4+.

Assay: immunoSEQ multiplex PCR; the TCRdb copy retains only in-frame clones and omits some. The sample contains about 64,000 clones, about 90% of which appear only once. Trimming cost V 5 bases and J 3 bases; bases outside gene matches: 7. The CDR3 has 16 amino acids. CDR1 and CDR2 from the germline V gene are LNHDA and SQIVND (reference sequence). The sample consisted of CD4+ or CD8+ T cells sorted from blood, taken in a trial of the OX40 agonist ivuxolimab. This receptor was obtained from an adult with an advanced solid tumor such as melanoma, head and neck, liver or kidney cancer. The rearrangement links TRBV19 to TRBJ2-7; 13 nucleotides align to TRBD2. The DNA of the CDR3 is TGTGCCAGTAGTCCATCAGGACTAGCGGGAGACTACGAGCAGTACTTC. Translated, it gives CASSPSGLAGDYEQYF.